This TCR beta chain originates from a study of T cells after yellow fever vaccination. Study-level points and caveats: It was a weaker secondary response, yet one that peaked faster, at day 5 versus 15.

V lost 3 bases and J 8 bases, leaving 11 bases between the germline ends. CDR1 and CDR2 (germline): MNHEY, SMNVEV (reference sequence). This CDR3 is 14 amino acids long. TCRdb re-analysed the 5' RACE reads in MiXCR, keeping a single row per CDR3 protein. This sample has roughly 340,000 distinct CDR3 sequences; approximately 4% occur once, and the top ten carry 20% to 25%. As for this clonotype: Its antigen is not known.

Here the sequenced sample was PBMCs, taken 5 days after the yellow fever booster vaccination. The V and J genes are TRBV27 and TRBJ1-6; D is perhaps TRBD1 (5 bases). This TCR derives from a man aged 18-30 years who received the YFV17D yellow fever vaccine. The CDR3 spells CASSFNGADSPLHF. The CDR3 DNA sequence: TGTGCCAGCAGTTTTAATGGGGCAGATTCACCCCTCCACTTT.